This T cell receptor (beta chain) was found in a study of control samples from healthy donors and cancer patients. Germline assignment: CDR1 LGHDT and CDR2 YNNKEL (reference sequence). The germline V and J ends were trimmed by 0 bases and 4 bases, with 18 bases remaining between them. The CDR3 loop spans 17 amino acids. Profiling relied on immunoSEQ multiplex PCR, and the TCRdb table lists in-frame clones only, not all of them. Here the sample spans 75,000 to 95,000 clones, approximately 84% being singletons. The material sequenced was PBMCs. This chain uses TRBV3-1 (or the pseudogene TRBV3-2) with TRBJ1-1; D remains ambiguous. This TCR derives from a man in his 70s with lung cancer. The CDR3: CASSQDRLDGKPTEAFF. DNA of the CDR3: TGTGCCAGCAGCCAAGATCGTTTGGACGGGAAACCCACTGAAGCTTTCTTT.